A single sample is the source of the 26 T cell receptor beta chains below, sequenced in a study of post-analysis software for immune sequencing data. These receptors have no identified antigens. Unique molecular identifiers featured in each of the TCR beta cDNA libraries. TCRdb analysed the PCR reads with MiXCR anew, one entry per CDR3 protein. The sample shows about 430,000 distinct CDR3 sequences, approximately 37% of them seen only once. Study-level points and caveats: There were roughly 5 TRBV segments more frequent in patients than controls, and TRBV5-6, TRBV5-1 and TRBV20-1 were among them.

Sequencing was done on a sample of blood. Receptors originate from a girl aged 2-10 years with multiple sclerosis.

This clonotype has only a few counts. The J gene is TRBJ2-5, the V gene TRBV18; 13 positions match TRBD2. Judging by the DNA end, TRBJ2-7 fits better; the J call may be wrong. Per the germline V gene, CDR1 is KGHSH and CDR2 is LQKENI. The CDR3 length is 15 residues. In DNA form, the CDR3 reads TGTGCCAGCACGGGGACTAGCGGGACCTACTACGAGCAGTACTTC. Its protein product is CASTGTSGTYYEQYF.

The gene calls are TRBV29-1 and TRBJ2-2; a weak D match, TRBD2 (5 bases). The ends were cut back, 7 bases at V and 2 bases at J, with 14 bases in the middle. Germline CDR1 SQVTM, CDR2 ANQGSEA. There are 14 residues in the CDR3. This CDR3 is CSARGRFNTGELFF. The CDR3 DNA reads TGCAGCGCTCGAGGGCGATTCAACACCGGGGAGCTGTTTTTT.

This clonotype appeared a few times. V and J are TRBV7-9 and TRBJ2-3; D not resolved. Trimming pared 5 bases from V and 0 bases from J, leaving 9 bases between. This CDR3 contains 14 residues. Germline V gives CDR1 SEHNR, CDR2 FQNEAQ (reference sequence). CDR3 residues: CASSGRSSTDTQYF. The CDR3 bases are TGTGCCAGCAGCGGTCGGTCTAGCACAGATACGCAGTATTTT. The whole variable domain, remainder taken from reference TRBV7-9 and TRBJ2-3, is DTGVSQNPRHKITKRGQNVTFRCDPISEHNRLYWYRQTLGQGPEFLTYFQNEAQLEKSRLLSDRFSAERPKGSFSTLEIQRTEQGDSAMYLCASSGRSSTDTQYFGPGTRLTVL.

V is TRBV28 and J is TRBJ2-5; tentative D call: TRBD2 (7 bases). The closer fit of TRBJ2-7 to the DNA end suggests the J call may be wrong. Germline V gives CDR1 MDHEN, CDR2 SYDVKM. There are 14 residues in the CDR3. In nucleotides, the CDR3 is TGTGCCAGCAGTTTAGGGGGGGCTAATCACGAGCAGTACTTC. Translated, it gives CASSLGGANHEQYF.

This clonotype was seen a few times. CDR3 coding DNA: TGTGCCAGCAGTGAGGCAGCTAACTATGGCTACACCTTC. This codes for CASSEAANYGYTF. J is TRBJ1-2 and V is TRBV25-1; D not certain. Germline V gene lookup returns CDR1 MGHDK and CDR2 SYGVNS. V lost 3 bases to trimming and J lost 0 bases, with 5 bases between them. The CDR3 is 13 residues long.

J is TRBJ2-7 and V is TRBV5-5; D is ambiguous. The tail of the sequence fits TRBJ2-4 better, so the J call may be wrong. Germline CDR1 is SGHKS and CDR2 is YYEKEE (reference sequence). This CDR3 has 11 residues. The CDR3 here is CASSFLDIQYF. In DNA, the CDR3 is TGTGCCAGCAGCTTTCTCGACATTCAGTACTTC.

The chain joins TRBV6-1 to TRBJ1-2; TRBD1 agrees at 7 bases. This CDR3 spans 13 amino acids. Germline V lookup: CDR1 MNHNS, CDR2 SASEGT. V shed 6 bases and J 2 bases; nucleotides not matched to a gene: 3. CDR3 region: CASRGQENYGYTF. As DNA, the CDR3 is TGTGCCAGCAGAGGACAGGAGAACTATGGCTACACCTTC.

The rearrangement links TRBV15 to TRBJ2-1, with a weak D call TRBD1 (6 bases). Germline V CDR1 and CDR2: LNHNV, YYDKDF (reference sequence). This CDR3 region has 15 residues. The ends were cut back, 5 bases at V and 4 bases at J, with 15 bases in the middle. The CDR3 loop is CATSSRDIVYNEQFF. For the CDR3, the DNA is TGTGCCACCAGCTCCCGGGACATAGTGTACAATGAGCAGTTCTTC.

J is TRBJ2-1 and V is TRBV3-1; 9 nucleotides line up with TRBD2. CDR3 length: 14 residues. CDR1 and CDR2 from the germline V gene are LGHDT and YNNKEL (reference sequence). Trimming cost V 0 bases and J 6 bases; bases outside gene matches: 0. The CDR3 nucleotides are TGTGCCAGCAGCCAAGAGGGACTAGCCAATGAGCAGTTCTTC. This gives the protein CASSQEGLANEQFF.

This clonotype has only a few counts. The chain carries TRBV29-1 and TRBJ2-1; the D gene could be TRBD1 or TRBD2 (5 bases each). Trimming cost V 6 bases and J 10 bases, with 10 bases left between them. Germline CDR1 reads SQVTM; CDR2 reads ANQGSEA. The CDR3 is 10 amino acids. The CDR3 protein is CSVLRDEQFF. CDR3 nucleotide sequence: TGCAGCGTCCTTAGGGACGAGCAGTTCTTC.

The V gene is TRBV6-2 or TRBV6-3, the J gene TRBJ2-6; D is possibly TRBD2 (6 bases). The CDR3 consists of 19 residues. CDR1 MNHEY and CDR2 SVGEGT come from the germline V gene. The germline V and J ends were trimmed by 7 bases and 0 bases, with 22 bases remaining between them. The CDR3 nucleotides are TGTGCCAGCACCTATACCCGGGACTTCCCTAGCTCTGGGGCCAACGTCCTGACTTTC. Translation: CASTYTRDFPSSGANVLTF.

The chain links TRBV7-2 to TRBJ2-3; no reliable D call. Trimming removed 1 base from V and 0 bases from J, with 8 bases in between. This CDR3 has 15 residues. Per germline, CDR1 SGHTA and CDR2 FQGNSA. The CDR3 DNA is TGTGCCAGCAGCTTAGACTTATCTAGCACAGATACGCAGTATTTT. It is translated as CASSLDLSSTDTQYF.

This clonotype was seen a few times. The chain has TRBV11-2 and TRBJ2-5; D uncertain. The better agreement between TRBJ2-7 and the DNA end casts doubt on the J call. CDR1 and CDR2 from the germline V gene are SGHAT and FQNNGV. The CDR3 is 12 residues long. The CDR3 is CASSLSRDEQYF. The CDR3, as DNA: TGTGCCAGCAGCTTATCCCGTGACGAGCAGTACTTC.

As DNA, the CDR3 is TGTGCCAGCAGCTACACGGGGGGGCCCTACAATGAGCAGTTCTTC. Its protein product is CASSYTGGPYNEQFF. The rearrangement links TRBV7-2 to TRBJ2-1; TRBD2 agrees at 8 bases. Germline CDR1 SGHTA, CDR2 FQGNSA. The ends lost 4 bases at V and 2 bases at J; junction bases unmatched: 4. The CDR3 spans 15 residues.

V usage is TRBV7-8 and J usage is TRBJ2-3; 9 bases agree with TRBD2. The junction had 9 bases not matched to a gene; V was cut back by 3 bases and J by 2 bases. Germline CDR1 is SGHVS and CDR2 is FQNEAQ. The CDR3 runs 17 residues. CDR3 DNA sequence: TGTGCCAGCAGCTTTTCCCCAAGCGGGGGGTCCACAGATACGCAGTATTTT. Translation gives CASSFSPSGGSTDTQYF.

The rearrangement joins TRBV27 to TRBJ2-7, with 10 positions matching TRBD2. The better agreement between TRBJ2-5 and the DNA end casts doubt on the J call. CDR3 length: 15 residues. In germline, CDR1 is MNHEY, CDR2 SMNVEV (reference sequence). The CDR3 spells CASSGIAGGWETQYF. The CDR3, as DNA: TGTGCCAGCAGTGGGATAGCGGGGGGATGGGAGACCCAGTACTTC.

This chain joins TRBV27 and TRBJ2-1; no firm D call. The CDR3 is 9 residues long. Trimming pared 7 bases from V and 7 bases from J, leaving 2 bases between. CDR1 and CDR2 (germline): MNHEY, SMNVEV (reference sequence). The CDR3 loop is CASKNEQFF. The CDR3 region has the DNA TGTGCCAGCAAGAATGAGCAGTTCTTC.

This clonotype was recorded a few times. The gene calls are TRBV5-5 and TRBJ2-6; possibly TRBD2 for D (5 bases). Trimming shortened V by 4 bases and J by 2 bases, and 10 bases separated the two germline ends. In germline, CDR1 is SGHKS, CDR2 YYEKEE (reference sequence). There are 15 residues in the CDR3. CDR3 region: CASSRRGPGANVLTF. The CDR3 region has the DNA TGTGCCAGCAGCAGGAGAGGGCCTGGGGCCAACGTCCTGACTTTC.

This chain links TRBV7-9 with TRBJ1-1; D call uncertain. The germline V and J ends were trimmed by 2 bases and 1 base, with 14 bases remaining between them. The CDR3 sequence is 16 residues long. The germline CDR1 and CDR2 sequences are SEHNR and FQNEAQ (reference sequence). CDR3 nucleotide sequence: TGTGCCAGCAGCTTATTACCTCCTCCCCCGAACACTGAAGCTTTCTTT. This encodes CASSLLPPPPNTEAFF.

This clonotype showed up just a few times. The V and J genes are TRBV13 and TRBJ2-7, with 8 bases identical to TRBD1. V dropped 0 bases and J dropped 3; count of bases not matched to a gene: 10. Per the germline V gene, CDR1 is PRHDT and CDR2 is FYEKMQ (reference sequence). The CDR3 has 17 residues. DNA for the CDR3: TGTGCCAGCAGCTTAGGCCGCTCCGGGACAGGCCTCTACGAGCAGTACTTC. It yields the protein CASSLGRSGTGLYEQYF.

This clonotype was detected a few times. The chain links TRBV12-3 or TRBV12-4 to TRBJ2-1, with TRBD1 matching 11 bases. The junction had 5 bases not matched to a gene; V was cut back by 1 base and J by 6 bases. CDR3 length: 16 amino acids. The DNA for the CDR3 is TGTGCCAGCAGTTTAGGCCCCGGGACAGGGGGCAATGAGCAGTTCTTC. Its protein is CASSLGPGTGGNEQFF.

J is TRBJ1-4 and V is TRBV20-1, with D possibly being TRBD1 (6 bases). V lost 6 bases and J lost 10, with 27 bases in between. Per the germline V gene, CDR1 is DFQATT and CDR2 is SNEGSKA (reference sequence). There are 16 residues in the CDR3. Here the CDR3 reads CSALPVETGRGGKLFF. As DNA, the CDR3 is TGCAGTGCCCTACCCGTCGAGACAGGACGGGGAGGAAAACTGTTTTTT.

The J gene is TRBJ1-1, the V gene TRBV29-1; perhaps TRBD1 as D (5 bases). Germline-derived CDR1 and CDR2 are SQVTM and ANQGSEA. V lost 7 bases to trimming and J lost 2 bases, with 11 bases between them. This CDR3 is built from 12 residues. The CDR3 nucleotides read TGCAGCGCATGGGGGGGTAACACTGAAGCTTTCTTT. Its translation is CSAWGGNTEAFF.

This chain connects TRBV28 to TRBJ2-3, with 9 bases lining up with TRBD2. CDR1 is MDHEN, CDR2 SYDVKM, per germline. The CDR3 totals 15 residues. Losses at the gene ends were 6 bases for V and 8 bases for J; bases not matched to a gene: 12. The CDR3 region has the DNA TGTGCCAGCAGCTCCAACCTAGCGGGGACGGGTACGCAGTATTTT. Amino acids: CASSSNLAGTGTQYF.

The sample holds a few counts of this clonotype. This chain links TRBV28 with TRBJ1-2; D ambiguous. From germline, CDR1 is MDHEN and CDR2 SYDVKM. Trimming pared 3 bases from V and 3 bases from J, leaving 14 bases between. The CDR3 covers 15 residues. CDR3 DNA sequence: TGTGCCAGCAGTTTCTCGGGGTTCCCCTACTATGGCTACACCTTC. Amino acid sequence: CASSFSGFPYYGYTF.

The chain is built from TRBV12-3 or TRBV12-4 and TRBJ2-1; TRBD1 matches at 10 bases. Trimming removed 7 bases from V and 5 bases from J; junction bases left unmatched: 8. The CDR3 contains 15 residues. The CDR3 DNA is TGTGCCAGCATCACTGTAGGGACAGGGGACAATGAGCAGTTCTTC. Amino acids: CASITVGTGDNEQFF.